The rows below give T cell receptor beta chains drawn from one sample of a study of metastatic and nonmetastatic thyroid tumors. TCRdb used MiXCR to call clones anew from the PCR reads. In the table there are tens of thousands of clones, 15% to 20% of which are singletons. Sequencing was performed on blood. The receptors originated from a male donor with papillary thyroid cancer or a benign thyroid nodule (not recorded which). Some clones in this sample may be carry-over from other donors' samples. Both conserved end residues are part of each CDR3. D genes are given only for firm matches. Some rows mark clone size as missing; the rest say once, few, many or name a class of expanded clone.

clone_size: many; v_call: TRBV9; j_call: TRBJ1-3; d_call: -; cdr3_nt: TGTGCCAGCAGCGTAGCGGACAGCGGAAACACCATATATTTT; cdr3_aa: CASSVADSGNTIYF
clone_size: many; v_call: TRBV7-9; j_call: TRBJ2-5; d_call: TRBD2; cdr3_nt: TGTGCCAGCAGCTGGGGGGGGGAGACCCAGTACTTC; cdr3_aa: CASSWGGETQYF
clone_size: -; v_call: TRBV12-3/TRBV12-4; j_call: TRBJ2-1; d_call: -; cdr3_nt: TGTGCCATCAGACACCCAGTACTAAATGAGCAGTTCTTC; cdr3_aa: CAIRHPVLNEQFF
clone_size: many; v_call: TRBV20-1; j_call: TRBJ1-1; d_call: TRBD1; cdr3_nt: TGCAGTGCTACGACAGGGCAGAGAGCTTTCTTT; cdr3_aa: CSATTGQRAFF
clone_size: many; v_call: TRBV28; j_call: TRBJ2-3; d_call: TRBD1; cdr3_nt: TGTGCCAGCCCCGCCCGGACAGGGACTTTAACAGATACGCAGTATTTT; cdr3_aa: CASPARTGTLTDTQYF
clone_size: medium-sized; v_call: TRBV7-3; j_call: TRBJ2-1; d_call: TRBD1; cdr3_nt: TGTGCCAGCAGCTTAAGACAGGGAACCCACAATGAGCAGTTCTTC; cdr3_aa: CASSLRQGTHNEQFF
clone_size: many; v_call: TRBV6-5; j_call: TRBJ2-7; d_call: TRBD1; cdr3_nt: TGTGCCAGCAGTTACGGGACAGGGGGATTAACCTACGAGCAGTACTTC; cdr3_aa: CASSYGTGGLTYEQYF
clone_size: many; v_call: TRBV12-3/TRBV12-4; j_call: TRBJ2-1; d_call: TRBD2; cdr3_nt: TGTGCCAGCAGTTTAGTAGCGGGGGCCCTAGGTGAGCAGTTCTTC; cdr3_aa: CASSLVAGALGEQFF
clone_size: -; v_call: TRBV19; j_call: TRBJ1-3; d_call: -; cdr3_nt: TGTGCCAGTAGCGTAGAGGACACCTCTGGAAACACCATATATTTT; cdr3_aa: CASSVEDTSGNTIYF
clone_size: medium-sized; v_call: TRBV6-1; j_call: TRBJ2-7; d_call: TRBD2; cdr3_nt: TGTGCCAGCGCTGGACTAGCGGGGGGCTACGAGCAGTACTTC; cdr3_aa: CASAGLAGGYEQYF
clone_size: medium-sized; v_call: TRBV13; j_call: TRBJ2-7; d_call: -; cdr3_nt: TGTGCCAGCAGCTTAGGAGTGGGACGGCGCTCCTACGAGCAGTACTTC; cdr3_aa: CASSLGVGRRSYEQYF
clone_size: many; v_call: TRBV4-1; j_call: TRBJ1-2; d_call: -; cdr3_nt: TGCGCCAGCAGCCAAGGTGCTAGTGCTAACTATGGCTACACCTTC; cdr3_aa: CASSQGASANYGYTF
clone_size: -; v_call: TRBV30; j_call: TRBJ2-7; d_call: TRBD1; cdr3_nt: TGTGCCTATGGGACAGGGGGTTACGAGCAGTACTTC; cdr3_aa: CAYGTGGYEQYF
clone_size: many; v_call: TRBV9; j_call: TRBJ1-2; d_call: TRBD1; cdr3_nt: TGTGCCAGCAGGCCGACAGGGTTTGGCTACACCTTC; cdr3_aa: CASRPTGFGYTF
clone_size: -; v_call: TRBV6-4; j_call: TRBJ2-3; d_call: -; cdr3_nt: TGTGCCAGCAGTGACTTGCCTGGGGCTACAGATACGCAGTATTTT; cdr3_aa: CASSDLPGATDTQYF
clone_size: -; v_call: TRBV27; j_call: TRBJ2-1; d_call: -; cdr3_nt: TGTGCCAGCAGTTTGGGCAGCCAGCAGTTCTTC; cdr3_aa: CASSLGSQQFF
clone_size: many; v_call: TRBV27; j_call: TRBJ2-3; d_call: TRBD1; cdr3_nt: TGTGCCAGCAGCCTCCGGGACAGGGGGCTCACAGATACGCAGTATTTT; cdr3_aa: CASSLRDRGLTDTQYF
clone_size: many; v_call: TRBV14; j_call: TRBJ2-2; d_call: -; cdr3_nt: TGTGCCAGCAGCCAAGAGCTGGGGAACACCGGGGAGCTGTTTTTT; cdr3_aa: CASSQELGNTGELFF
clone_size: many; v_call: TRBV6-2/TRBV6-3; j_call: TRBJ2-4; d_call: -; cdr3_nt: TGTGCCAGCAGTTACCATTTACTAGCCAAAAACATTCAGTACTTC; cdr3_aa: CASSYHLLAKNIQYF
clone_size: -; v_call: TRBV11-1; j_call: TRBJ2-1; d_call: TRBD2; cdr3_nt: TGTGCCAGCAGCGAGCGACGTGGCGGGAGGGCCGTCGATGAGCAGTTCTTC; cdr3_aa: CASSERRGGRAVDEQFF
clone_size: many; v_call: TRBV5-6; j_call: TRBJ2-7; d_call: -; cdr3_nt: TGTGCCAGCAGCGCCGGACAGTTCTACGAGCAGTACTTC; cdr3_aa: CASSAGQFYEQYF
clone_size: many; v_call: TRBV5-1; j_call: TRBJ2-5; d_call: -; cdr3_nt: TGCGCCAGCAGCTTGTCGTCAGTCCAGGAGACCCAGTACTTC; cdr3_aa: CASSLSSVQETQYF
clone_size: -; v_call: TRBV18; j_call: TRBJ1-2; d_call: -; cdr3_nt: TGTGCCAGCTCACCACAACAGGGAGGGGATGGCTACACCTTC; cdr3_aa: CASSPQQGGDGYTF
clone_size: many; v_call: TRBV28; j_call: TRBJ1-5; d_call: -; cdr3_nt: TGTGCCAGCAGTTCCCCCCGCGCTCAGCCCCAGCATTTT; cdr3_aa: CASSSPRAQPQHF
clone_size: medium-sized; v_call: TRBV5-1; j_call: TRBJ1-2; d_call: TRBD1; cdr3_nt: TGCGCCAGCAGCCCGGGACAGGGAGTCGACGGCTACACCTTC; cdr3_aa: CASSPGQGVDGYTF
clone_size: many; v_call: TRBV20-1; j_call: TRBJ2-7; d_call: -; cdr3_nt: TGCAGTGCTAGTGCCGGGGTCGGGGACTACGAGCAGTACTTC; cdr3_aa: CSASAGVGDYEQYF
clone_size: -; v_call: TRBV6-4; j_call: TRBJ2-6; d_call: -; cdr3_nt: TGTGCCAGCAGTGACTCTCGGTCTGGGTCCAACGTCCTGACTTTC; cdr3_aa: CASSDSRSGSNVLTF
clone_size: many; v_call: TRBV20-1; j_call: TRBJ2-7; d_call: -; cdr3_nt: TGCAGTGCCGTGAAGGGGAACTACGAGCAGTACTTC; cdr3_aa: CSAVKGNYEQYF
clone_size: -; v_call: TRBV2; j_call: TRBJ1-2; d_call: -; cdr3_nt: TGCGCCAGCAGCGACACGATCGGAGGCTACACCTTC; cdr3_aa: CASSDTIGGYTF
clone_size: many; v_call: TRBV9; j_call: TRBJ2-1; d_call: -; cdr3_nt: TGTGCCAGCAGCGGGGCTTACTACAATGAGCAGTTCTTC; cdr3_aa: CASSGAYYNEQFF
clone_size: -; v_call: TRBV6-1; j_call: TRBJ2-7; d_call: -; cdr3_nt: TGTGCCAGCATGCCTGGGTCAAAGCACGAGCAGTACTTC; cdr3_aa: CASMPGSKHEQYF
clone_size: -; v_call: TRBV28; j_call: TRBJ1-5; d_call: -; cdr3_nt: TGTGCCAGCCACGTGGGTCTCTGGGGTGAAAATCAGCCCCATCATTTT; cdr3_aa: CASHVGLWGENQPHHF
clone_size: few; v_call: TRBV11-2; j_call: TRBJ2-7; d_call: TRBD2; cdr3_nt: TGTGCCAGCAGCTTACTAGCGGGAGGGACCTACGAGCAGTACTTC; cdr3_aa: CASSLLAGGTYEQYF
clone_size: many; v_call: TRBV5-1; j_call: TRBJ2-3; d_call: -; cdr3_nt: TGCGCCAGCAGCTTAAGCAGGGAAGGCACAGATACGCAGTATTTT; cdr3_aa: CASSLSREGTDTQYF
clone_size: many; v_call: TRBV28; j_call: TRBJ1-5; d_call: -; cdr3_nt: TGTGCCACCGAAGGATATAGCAATCAGCCCCAGCATTTT; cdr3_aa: CATEGYSNQPQHF
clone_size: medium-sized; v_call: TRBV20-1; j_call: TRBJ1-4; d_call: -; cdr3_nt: TGCAGTGCTAGAAATTTCCTCAGGGGACCTAATGAAAAACTGTTTTTT; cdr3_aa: CSARNFLRGPNEKLFF
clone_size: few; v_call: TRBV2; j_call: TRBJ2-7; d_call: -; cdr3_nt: TGTGCCAGTACCCCCGGAGGGAAAAAGCAGTACTTC; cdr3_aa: CASTPGGKKQYF
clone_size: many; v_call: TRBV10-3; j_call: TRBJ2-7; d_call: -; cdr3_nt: TGTGCCATCAGCGTTCAGAACGAGGACCGCCGAAACTCCTACGAGCAGTACTTC; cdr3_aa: CAISVQNEDRRNSYEQYF
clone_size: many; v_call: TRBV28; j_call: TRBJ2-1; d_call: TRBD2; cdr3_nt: TGTGCCAGCAGTTTACTCCTGGGAGGGGACAATGAGCAGTTCTTC; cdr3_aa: CASSLLLGGDNEQFF
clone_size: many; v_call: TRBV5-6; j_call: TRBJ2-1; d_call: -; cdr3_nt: TGTGCCAGCAGCCCAGCAGGGACTCCGTCTAATGAGCAGTTCTTC; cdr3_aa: CASSPAGTPSNEQFF
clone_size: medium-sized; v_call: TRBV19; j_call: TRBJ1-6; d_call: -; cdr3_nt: TGTGCCAGTAACAGGAGGGCGGGTAATTCACCCCTCCACTTT; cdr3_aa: CASNRRAGNSPLHF
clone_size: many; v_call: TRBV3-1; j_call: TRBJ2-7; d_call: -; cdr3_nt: TGTGCCAGCAGCCAAGAGGGGGACTCCTACGAGCAGTACTTC; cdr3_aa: CASSQEGDSYEQYF
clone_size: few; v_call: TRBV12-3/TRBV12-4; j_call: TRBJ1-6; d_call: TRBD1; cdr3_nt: TGTGCCAGCAGTGCTAACAGGGGCGTGAATTCACCCCTCCACTTT; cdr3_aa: CASSANRGVNSPLHF
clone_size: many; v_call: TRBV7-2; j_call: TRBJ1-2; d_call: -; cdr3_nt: TGTGCCAGCAGCTTCTATAGACTAGGGAACTATGGCTACACCTTC; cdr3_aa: CASSFYRLGNYGYTF
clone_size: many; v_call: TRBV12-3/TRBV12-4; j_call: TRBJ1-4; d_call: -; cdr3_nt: TGTGCCAGCAGTTTATCCGGCACTAATGAAAAACTGTTTTTT; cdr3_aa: CASSLSGTNEKLFF
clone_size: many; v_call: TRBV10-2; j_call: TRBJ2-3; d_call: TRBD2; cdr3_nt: TGCGCCAGCAGTGGGGGCGGACTAGCGTCCCGCAGAGGGCAGTATTTT; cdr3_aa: CASSGGGLASRRGQYF
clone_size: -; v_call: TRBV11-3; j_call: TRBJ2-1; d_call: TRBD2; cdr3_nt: TGTGCCAGCAGCTTAGATAAGGGCCAGCGGGGGAAGTTCTTC; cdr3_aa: CASSLDKGQRGKFF
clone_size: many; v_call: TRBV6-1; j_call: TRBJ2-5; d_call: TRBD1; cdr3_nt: TGTGCCAGCAGTAACGGACAGGGATGGGAGACCCAGTACTTC; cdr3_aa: CASSNGQGWETQYF
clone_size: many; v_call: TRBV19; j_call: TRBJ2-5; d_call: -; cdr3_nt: TGTGCCAGTAAAAGGGAAACAGGGACCCATGGGACCCAGTACTTC; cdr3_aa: CASKRETGTHGTQYF
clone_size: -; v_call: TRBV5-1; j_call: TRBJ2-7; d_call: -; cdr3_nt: TGCGCCAGCAGCTTGCAGGACGGCCCATACGAGCAGTACTTC; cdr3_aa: CASSLQDGPYEQYF
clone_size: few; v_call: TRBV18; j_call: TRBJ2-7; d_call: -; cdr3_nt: TGTGCCAGCTCACAACTACCGGGACCGGGTAACTACGAGCAGTACTTC; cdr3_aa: CASSQLPGPGNYEQYF
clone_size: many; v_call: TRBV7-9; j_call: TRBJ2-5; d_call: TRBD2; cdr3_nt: TGTGCCAGCAGCTTAGCACTAGCGGGAGGAGGGACCCAGTACTTC; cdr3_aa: CASSLALAGGGTQYF
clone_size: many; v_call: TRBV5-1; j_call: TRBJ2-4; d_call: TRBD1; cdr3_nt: TGCGCCAGCAGCGCTCGACAGGGGGAAGCCCAAAACATTCAGTACTTC; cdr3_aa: CASSARQGEAQNIQYF
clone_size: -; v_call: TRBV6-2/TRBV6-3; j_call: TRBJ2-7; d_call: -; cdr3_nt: TGTGCCAGCAGTTACTCGGTGATCCGGGGGTACGAGCAGTACTTC; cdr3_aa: CASSYSVIRGYEQYF
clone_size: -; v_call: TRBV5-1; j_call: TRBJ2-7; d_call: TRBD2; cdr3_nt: TGCGCCAGCAGCCCTCCGAGACTAGCGGGACCTACCTACGAGCAGTACTTC; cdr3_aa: CASSPPRLAGPTYEQYF
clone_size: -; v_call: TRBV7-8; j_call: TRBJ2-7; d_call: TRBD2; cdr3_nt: TGTGCCAGCAGCTTGGCTAGCGGGTGGGCGTGCCGGCAGTACTTC; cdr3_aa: CASSLASGWACRQYF
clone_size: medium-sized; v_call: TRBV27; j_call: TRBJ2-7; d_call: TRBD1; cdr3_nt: TGTGCCAGCAGTAACCCGGGACAGGGGGCCTGGGAGCAGTACTTC; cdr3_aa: CASSNPGQGAWEQYF